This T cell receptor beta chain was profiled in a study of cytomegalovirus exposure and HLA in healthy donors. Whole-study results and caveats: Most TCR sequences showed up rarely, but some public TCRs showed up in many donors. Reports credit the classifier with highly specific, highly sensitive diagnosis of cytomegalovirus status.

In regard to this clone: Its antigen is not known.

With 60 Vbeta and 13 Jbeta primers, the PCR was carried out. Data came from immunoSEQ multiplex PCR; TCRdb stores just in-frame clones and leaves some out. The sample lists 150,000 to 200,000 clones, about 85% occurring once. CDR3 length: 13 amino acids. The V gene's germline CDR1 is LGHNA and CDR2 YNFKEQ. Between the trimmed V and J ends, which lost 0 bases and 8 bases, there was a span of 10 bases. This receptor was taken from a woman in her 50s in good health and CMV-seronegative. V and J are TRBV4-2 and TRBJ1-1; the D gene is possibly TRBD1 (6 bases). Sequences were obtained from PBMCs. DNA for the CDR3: TGTGCCAGCAGCCAAGATACCCAGGGGGAAGCTTTCTTT. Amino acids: CASSQDTQGEAFF.